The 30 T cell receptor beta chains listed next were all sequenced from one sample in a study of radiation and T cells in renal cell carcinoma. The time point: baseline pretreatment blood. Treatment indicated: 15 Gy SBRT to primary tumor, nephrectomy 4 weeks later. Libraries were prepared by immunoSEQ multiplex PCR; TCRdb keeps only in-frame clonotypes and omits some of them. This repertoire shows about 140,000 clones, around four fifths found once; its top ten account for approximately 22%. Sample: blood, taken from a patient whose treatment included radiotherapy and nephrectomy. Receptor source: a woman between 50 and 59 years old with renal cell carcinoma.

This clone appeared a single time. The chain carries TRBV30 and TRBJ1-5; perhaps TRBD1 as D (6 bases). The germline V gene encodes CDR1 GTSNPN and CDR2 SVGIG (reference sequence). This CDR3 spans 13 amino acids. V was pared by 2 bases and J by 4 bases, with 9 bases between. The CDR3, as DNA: TGTGCCTGGAGTACAAGGGGGAATCAGCCCCAGCATTTT. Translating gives CAWSTRGNQPQHF.

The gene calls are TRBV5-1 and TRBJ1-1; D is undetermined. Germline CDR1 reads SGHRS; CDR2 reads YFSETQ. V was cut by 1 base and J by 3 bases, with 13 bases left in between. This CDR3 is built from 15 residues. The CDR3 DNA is TGCGCCAGCAGCTTGAGTATGGGCGGGGACACTGAAGCTTTCTTT. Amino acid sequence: CASSLSMGGDTEAFF.

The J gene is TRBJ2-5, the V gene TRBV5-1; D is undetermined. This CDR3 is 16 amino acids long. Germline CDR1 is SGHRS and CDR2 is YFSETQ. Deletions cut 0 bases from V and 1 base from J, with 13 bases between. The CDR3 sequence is CASSLASLGGQETQYF. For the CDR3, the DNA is TGCGCCAGCAGCTTGGCTTCGCTGGGCGGCCAAGAGACCCAGTACTTC. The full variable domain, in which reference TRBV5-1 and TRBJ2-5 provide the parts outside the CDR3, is KAGVTQTPRYLIKTRGQQVTLSCSPISGHRSVSWYQQTPGQGLQFLFEYFSETQRNKGNFPGRFSGRQFSNSRSEMNVSTLELGDSALYLCASSLASLGGQETQYFGPGTRLLVL.

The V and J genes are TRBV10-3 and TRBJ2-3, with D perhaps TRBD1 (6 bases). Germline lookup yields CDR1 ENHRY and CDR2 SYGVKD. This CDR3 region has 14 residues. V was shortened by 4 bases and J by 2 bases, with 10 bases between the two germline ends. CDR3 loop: CAISVGGSTDTQYF. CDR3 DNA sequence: TGTGCCATCAGTGTAGGGGGATCCACAGATACGCAGTATTTT.

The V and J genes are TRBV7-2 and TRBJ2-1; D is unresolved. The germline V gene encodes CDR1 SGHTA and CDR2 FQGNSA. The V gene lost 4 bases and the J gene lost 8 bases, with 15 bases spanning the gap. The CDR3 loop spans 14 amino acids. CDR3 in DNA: TGTGCCAGCAGCTCAAGGGCGAGAAGCGATGAGCAGTTCTTC. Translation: CASSSRARSDEQFF.

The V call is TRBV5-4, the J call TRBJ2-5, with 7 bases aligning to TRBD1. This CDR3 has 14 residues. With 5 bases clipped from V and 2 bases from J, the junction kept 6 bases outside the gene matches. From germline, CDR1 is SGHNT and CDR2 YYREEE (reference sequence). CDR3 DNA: TGTGCCAGCAGGAGGGACAGCACTCAAGAGACCCAGTACTTC. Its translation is CASRRDSTQETQYF.

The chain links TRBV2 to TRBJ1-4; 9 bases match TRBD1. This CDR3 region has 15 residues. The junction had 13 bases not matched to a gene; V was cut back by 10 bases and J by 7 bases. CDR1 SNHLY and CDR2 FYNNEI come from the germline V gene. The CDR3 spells CATQTQGQGGEKLFF. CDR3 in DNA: TGTGCCACCCAGACGCAGGGACAGGGCGGTGAAAAACTGTTTTTT.

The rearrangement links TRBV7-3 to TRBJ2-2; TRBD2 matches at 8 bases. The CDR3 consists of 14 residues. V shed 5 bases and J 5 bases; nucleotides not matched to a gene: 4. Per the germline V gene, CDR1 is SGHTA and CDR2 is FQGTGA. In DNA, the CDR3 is TGTGCCAGCAGCCCCGGGAGGGCAACCGGGGAGCTGTTTTTT. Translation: CASSPGRATGELFF.

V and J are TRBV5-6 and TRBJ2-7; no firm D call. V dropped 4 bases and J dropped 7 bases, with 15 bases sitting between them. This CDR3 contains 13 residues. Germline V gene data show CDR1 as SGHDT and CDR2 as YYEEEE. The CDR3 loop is CASSVSGPGEQYF. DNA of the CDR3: TGTGCCAGCAGCGTATCCGGGCCCGGGGAGCAGTACTTC.

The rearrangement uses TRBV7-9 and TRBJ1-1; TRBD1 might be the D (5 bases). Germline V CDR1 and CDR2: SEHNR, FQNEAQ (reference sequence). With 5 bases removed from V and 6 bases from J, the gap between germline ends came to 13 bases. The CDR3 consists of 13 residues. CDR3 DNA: TGTGCCAGCAGCCGGGACGGGGAGGCTGAAGCTTTCTTT. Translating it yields CASSRDGEAEAFF.

CDR3 DNA: TGCGCCAGCAGCCAAGATGGGTTAATAAATGAAAAACTGTTTTTT. Protein sequence: CASSQDGLINEKLFF. The chain is built from TRBV4-3 and TRBJ1-4; D is unresolved. This CDR3 contains 15 residues. V lost 0 bases and J lost 5, with 10 bases in between. CDR1 and CDR2 (germline): LGHNA, YSLEER.

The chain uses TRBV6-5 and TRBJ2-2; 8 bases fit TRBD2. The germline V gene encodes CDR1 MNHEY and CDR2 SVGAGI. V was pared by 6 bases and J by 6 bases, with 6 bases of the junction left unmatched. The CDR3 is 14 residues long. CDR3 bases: TGTGCCAGCAGCCCCGGACTAGCAGCCGGGGAGCTGTTTTTT. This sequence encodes CASSPGLAAGELFF.

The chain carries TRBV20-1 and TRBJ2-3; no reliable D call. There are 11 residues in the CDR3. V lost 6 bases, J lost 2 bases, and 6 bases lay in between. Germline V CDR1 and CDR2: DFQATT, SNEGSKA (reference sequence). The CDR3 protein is CSAYDTDTQYF. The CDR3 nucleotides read TGCAGTGCGTACGACACAGATACGCAGTATTTT.

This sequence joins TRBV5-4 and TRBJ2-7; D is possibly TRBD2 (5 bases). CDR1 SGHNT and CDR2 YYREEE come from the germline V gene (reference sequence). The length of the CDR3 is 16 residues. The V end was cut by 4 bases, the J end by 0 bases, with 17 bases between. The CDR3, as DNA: TGTGCCAGCAGCCTCAGACCTAGCTTTGACTCCTACGAGCAGTACTTC. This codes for CASSLRPSFDSYEQYF.

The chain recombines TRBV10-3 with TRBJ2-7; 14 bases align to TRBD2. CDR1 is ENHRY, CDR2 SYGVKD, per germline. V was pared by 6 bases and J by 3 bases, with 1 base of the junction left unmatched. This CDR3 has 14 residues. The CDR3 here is CAIRGTSGSYEQYF. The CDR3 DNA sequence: TGTGCCATCAGGGGGACTAGCGGGAGCTACGAGCAGTACTTC.

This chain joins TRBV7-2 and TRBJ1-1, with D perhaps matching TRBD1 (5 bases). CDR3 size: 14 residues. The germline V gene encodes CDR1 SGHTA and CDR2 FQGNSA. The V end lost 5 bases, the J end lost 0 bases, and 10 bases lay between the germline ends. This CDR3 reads CASSQQALNTEAFF. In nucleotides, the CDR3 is TGTGCCAGCAGCCAACAGGCCTTGAACACTGAAGCTTTCTTT.

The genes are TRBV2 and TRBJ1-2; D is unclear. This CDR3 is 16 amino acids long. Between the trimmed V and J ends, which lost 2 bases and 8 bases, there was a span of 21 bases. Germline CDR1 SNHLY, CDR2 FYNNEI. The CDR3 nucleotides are TGTGCCAGCAGTGAACAGGCCGCCCAGAAATCGGCCGGCTACACCTTC. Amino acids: CASSEQAAQKSAGYTF. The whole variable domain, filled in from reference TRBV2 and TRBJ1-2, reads EPEVTQTPSHQVTQMGQEVILRCVPISNHLYFYWYRQILGQKVEFLVSFYNNEISEKSEIFDDQFSVERPDGSNFTLKIRSTKLEDSAMYFCASSEQAAQKSAGYTFGSGTRLTVV.

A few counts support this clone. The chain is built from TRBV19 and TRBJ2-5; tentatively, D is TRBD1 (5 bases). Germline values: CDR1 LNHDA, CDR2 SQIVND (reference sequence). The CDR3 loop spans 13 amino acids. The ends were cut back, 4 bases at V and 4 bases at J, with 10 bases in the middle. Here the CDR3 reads CASSTPGLETQYF. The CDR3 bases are TGTGCCAGTAGTACCCCAGGGTTAGAGACCCAGTACTTC.

CDR3 nucleotides: TGTGCCAGCAGCGTAGTGGCAGGGGGTGAAAAACTGTTTTTT. It translates to CASSVVAGGEKLFF. The rearrangement joins TRBV9 to TRBJ1-4; 7 bases are shared with TRBD1. The germline gives CDR1 SGDLS, CDR2 YYNGEE. The trim removed 0 bases at V and 7 bases at J, leaving 3 bases unmatched. CDR3 size: 14 residues.

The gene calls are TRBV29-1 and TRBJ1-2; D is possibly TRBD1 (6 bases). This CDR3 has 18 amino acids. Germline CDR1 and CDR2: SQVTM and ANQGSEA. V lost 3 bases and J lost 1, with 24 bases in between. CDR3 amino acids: CSVEGGSRGRDFNYGYTF. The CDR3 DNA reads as TGCAGCGTTGAGGGTGGGTCCAGGGGACGGGATTTTAACTATGGCTACACCTTC.

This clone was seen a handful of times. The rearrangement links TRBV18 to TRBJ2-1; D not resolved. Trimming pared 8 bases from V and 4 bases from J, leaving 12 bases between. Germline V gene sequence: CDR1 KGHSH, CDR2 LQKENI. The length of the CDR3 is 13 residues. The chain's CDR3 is CASTEAVYNEQFF. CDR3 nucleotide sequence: TGTGCCAGCACCGAGGCGGTGTACAATGAGCAGTTCTTC.

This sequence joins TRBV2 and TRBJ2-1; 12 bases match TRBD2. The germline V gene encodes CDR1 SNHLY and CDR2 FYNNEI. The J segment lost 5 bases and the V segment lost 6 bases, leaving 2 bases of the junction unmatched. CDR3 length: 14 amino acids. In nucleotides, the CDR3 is TGTGCCAGCAGCCTAGCGGGAGGGAACAATGAGCAGTTCTTC. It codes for CASSLAGGNNEQFF.

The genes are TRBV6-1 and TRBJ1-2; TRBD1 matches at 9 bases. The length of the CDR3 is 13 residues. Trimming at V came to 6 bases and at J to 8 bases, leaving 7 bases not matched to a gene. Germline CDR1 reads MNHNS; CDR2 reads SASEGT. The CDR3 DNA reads TGTGCCAGCAGCCAGGGACAGGGTAGGGGCTACACCTTC. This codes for CASSQGQGRGYTF.

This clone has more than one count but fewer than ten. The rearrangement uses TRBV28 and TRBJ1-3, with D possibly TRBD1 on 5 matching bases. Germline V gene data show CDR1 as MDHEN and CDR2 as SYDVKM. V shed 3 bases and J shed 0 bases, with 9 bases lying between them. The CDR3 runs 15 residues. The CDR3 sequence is CASSLDMSSGNTIYF. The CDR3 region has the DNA TGTGCCAGCAGTTTGGACATGAGCTCTGGAAACACCATATATTTT.

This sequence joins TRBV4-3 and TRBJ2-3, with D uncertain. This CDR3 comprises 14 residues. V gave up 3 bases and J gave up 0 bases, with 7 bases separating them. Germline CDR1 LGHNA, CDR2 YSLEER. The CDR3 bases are TGCGCCAGCAGCCAGGGAATAAGCACAGATACGCAGTATTTT. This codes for CASSQGISTDTQYF.

The CDR3 protein is CAIPGQGANTGELFF. The CDR3 nucleotides read TGCGCCATTCCGGGACAGGGGGCGAACACCGGGGAGCTGTTTTTT. This sequence joins TRBV10-1 and TRBJ2-2, with 11 bases aligning to TRBD1. The CDR3 is 15 residues long. Germline V gene lookup returns CDR1 WNHNN and CDR2 SYGVQD (reference sequence). After removal of 10 bases from V and 0 bases from J, the junction contained 4 bases not matched to a gene.

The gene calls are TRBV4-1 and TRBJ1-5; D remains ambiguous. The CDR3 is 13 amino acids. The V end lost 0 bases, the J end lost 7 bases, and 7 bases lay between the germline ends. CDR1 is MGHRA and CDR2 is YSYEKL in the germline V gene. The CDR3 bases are TGCGCCAGCAGCCAAGATCGGGGACAGCCCCAGCATTTT. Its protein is CASSQDRGQPQHF.

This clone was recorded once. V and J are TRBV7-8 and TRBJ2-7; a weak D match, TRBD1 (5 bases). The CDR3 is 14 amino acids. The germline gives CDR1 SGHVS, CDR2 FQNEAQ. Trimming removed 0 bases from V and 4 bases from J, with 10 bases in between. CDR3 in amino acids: CASSLAAGLYEQYF. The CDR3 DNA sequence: TGTGCCAGCAGCTTAGCGGCAGGGTTGTACGAGCAGTACTTC.

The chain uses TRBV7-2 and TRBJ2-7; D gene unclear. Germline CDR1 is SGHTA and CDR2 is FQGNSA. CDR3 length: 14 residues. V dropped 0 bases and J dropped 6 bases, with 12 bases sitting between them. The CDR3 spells CASSLASPIGEQYF. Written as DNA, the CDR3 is TGTGCCAGCAGCTTAGCTAGCCCTATCGGCGAGCAGTACTTC.

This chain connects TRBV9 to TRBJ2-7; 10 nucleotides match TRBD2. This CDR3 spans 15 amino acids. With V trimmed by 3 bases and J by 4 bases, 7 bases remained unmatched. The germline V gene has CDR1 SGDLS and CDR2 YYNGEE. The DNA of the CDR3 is TGTGCCAGCAGCGCCTCTAGCGGGAGAGGGTACGAGCAGTACTTC. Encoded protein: CASSASSGRGYEQYF.